Reported below is one T cell receptor (beta chain). Participants spanned ages about 18 to 90 years and resided in about two dozen US areas. The data stem from a study of blood T cell repertoires in COVID-19. CDR1 is SGHTA, CDR2 FQGNSA, per germline. This CDR3 contains 15 residues. Trimming took off 5 bases at V and 4 bases at J, with 18 bases between the two ends. In the source study's methods: Amplification from reference gene primers served as the basis for estimated nucleated cell counts. Profiling relied on immunoSEQ multiplex PCR, and the TCRdb table lists in-frame clones only, not all of them. V, J and clone size are taken as reported in that table, and D and trimming were inferred from the DNA itself. The table shows 170,000 or so clones, with 75% to 90% occurring only once.

This TCR was sampled from a middle-aged man who had recovered from COVID-19. The sample taken for sequencing was PBMCs or T cells enriched from blood (not recorded which). The rearrangement links TRBV7-2 to TRBJ2-7; a possible D gene is TRBD1 (5 bases). The CDR3, as DNA: TGTGCCAGCAGCGCGTCCAGGGCAAGACCTTACGAGCAGTACTTC. It codes for CASSASRARPYEQYF.